This T cell receptor (beta chain) was identified during a study of vaccination effects on CD4 cells after COVID-19 (dated by TCRdb to between 2021 and 2023). Broadly, across the study: Participants received two doses of either the BNT162b2 or the mRNA-1273 mRNA SARS-CoV-2 vaccine. Pre-vaccine samples were collected from two convalescent patients 16 days and one week before the first dose, corresponding to 142 and 148 days after COVID-19 diagnosis. In both COVID-19 convalescent patients and infection-naive vaccine recipients, the study compared SARS-CoV-2 spike-specific CD4+ TCR repertoires from before mRNA vaccination with those from after it. A total of 9 to 11 COVID-19 convalescent patients and a few SARS-CoV-2-naive healthy vaccine recipients were included in the full study. In the study, cultures from other donors were sequenced using the Oncomine TCR Beta short-read assay on an Illumina iSeq 100. Here is what the overall study found, with its caveats: Among convalescent patients, the spike-reactive repertoire after vaccination was made up mainly of new vaccine-induced clones that were largely distinct from the clones induced by infection. The study was limited by a small number of convalescent patients, and early post-infection timepoints were lacking. At late post-vaccination timepoints, both infection-induced and vaccine-induced clones showed marked clonal contraction, consistent with waning T cell responses.

A note on this clone: This receptor's antigen is unknown. There are no base qualities to consult, and no much larger clone falls within one base.

Receptor amplification or capture employed the immunoSEQ multiplex PCR assay. DNA from the CD4+ T cells that had been cultured and isolated underwent TCR beta CDR3 sequencing. Processing in the source paper ran as follows. Non-productive TCR sequences were removed, reads were trimmed to the CDR3 region, and CDR3s of at least 7 amino acids were retained. Antigen-specific clonotypes were identified with the MANAFEST web app by comparing expansion in peptide wells against reference cultures. For clones to be considered positive, expansion at FDR<0.05 versus reference and all other wells, an odds ratio above 5, and a frequency above 0.1% in two replicate wells were required. Cross-reactive clonotypes were defined as significantly expanded in SARS-CoV-2 spike wells and in at least one common cold coronavirus spike condition. CDR3 similarity was assessed by Levenshtein distance with the stringdist R package, and unrooted trees were built with ape in R 3.6.1. What TCRdb holds here is the immuneACCESS table cut down to in-frame rearrangements. Part of the clones is not present; checked against another copy, under half of the missing clones reflect an unresolved V gene, and the others are unexplained. Clone size and V and J calls were adopted from that table, with D and trimming inferred from the DNA. The sample contains tens of thousands of clones, about 80% of them found a single time. 37% of the sample lies in the top ten.

In the ViraFEST assay, PBMC were stimulated with viral peptide pools, and antigen-specific CD4+ T cell clonotypes were then identified by expansion using TCR sequencing. After less than 13 days of culture, CD4+ T cells were isolated with the EasySep CD4+ T cell isolation kit. PCR-confirmed SARS-CoV-2 infection had occurred in convalescent patients between March and December 2020, before the Alpha, Beta and Delta variants emerged in the United States. Each well held roughly 2 million PBMC cultured in IMDM containing roughly 5% human AB serum, roughly 9.6 IU/ml IL-2 and gentamicin, along with about 9.3 ug/ml peptides. On days 3 and 7, half of the culture medium was replaced with fresh IL-2-containing medium. Unless otherwise noted, each peptide stimulation condition was cultured in triplicate wells. PBMC were separated from whole blood using Ficoll-Paque Plus gradient centrifugation and were then either cryopreserved at -140C or used fresh. Genomic DNA was extracted from cultured CD4+ T cells with the QIAamp micro DNA kit.

According to the germline V gene, CDR1 reads KGHSH and CDR2 reads LQKENI. Counted from cysteine to phenylalanine, this CDR3 has 16 amino acids. CDR3 DNA is the only sequence kept; it has 48 bases, read in frame from the first base. V is pruned by 6 bases and J by 4 bases, leaving 9 bases of the junction without a gene match. The TCR was taken from a human donor who had a prior SARS-CoV-2 infection. The sequenced sample was CD4+ T cells from PBMCs cultured with a peptide pool, obtained before COVID-19 vaccination. The V and J genes are TRBV18 and TRBJ2-2; a stretch of 9 junction bases matches TRBD1. The DNA sequence follows: TGTGCCAGCTCCACAGGGACAGGGTGGAGCACCGGGGAGCTGTTTTTT. Its protein product is CASSTGTGWSTGELFF.